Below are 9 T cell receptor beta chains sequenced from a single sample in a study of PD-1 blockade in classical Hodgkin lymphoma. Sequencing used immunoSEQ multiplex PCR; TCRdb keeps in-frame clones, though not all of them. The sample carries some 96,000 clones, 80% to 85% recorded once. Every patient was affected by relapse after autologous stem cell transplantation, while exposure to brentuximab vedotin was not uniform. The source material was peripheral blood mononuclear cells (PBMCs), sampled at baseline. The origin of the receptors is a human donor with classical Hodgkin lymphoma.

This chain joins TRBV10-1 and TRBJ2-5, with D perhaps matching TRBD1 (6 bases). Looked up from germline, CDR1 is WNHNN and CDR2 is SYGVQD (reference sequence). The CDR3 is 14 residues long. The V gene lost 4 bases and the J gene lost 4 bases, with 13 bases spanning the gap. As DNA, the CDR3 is TGCGCCAGCAGTGCCGGACAGCAATCAGAGACCCAGTACTTC. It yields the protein CASSAGQQSETQYF.

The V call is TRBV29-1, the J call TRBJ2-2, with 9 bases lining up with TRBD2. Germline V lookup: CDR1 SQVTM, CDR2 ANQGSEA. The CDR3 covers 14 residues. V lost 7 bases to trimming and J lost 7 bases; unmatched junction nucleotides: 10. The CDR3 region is CSARISGSVGELFF. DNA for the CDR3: TGCAGCGCTCGGATTAGCGGGAGTGTCGGGGAGCTGTTTTTT.

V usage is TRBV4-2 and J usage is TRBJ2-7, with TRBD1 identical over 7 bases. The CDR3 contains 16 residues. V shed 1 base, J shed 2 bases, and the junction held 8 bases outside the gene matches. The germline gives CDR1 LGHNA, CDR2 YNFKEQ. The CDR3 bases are TGTGCCAGCAGCCAAGCGGGGTGGGGACAGCCCTACGAGCAGTACTTC. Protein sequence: CASSQAGWGQPYEQYF.

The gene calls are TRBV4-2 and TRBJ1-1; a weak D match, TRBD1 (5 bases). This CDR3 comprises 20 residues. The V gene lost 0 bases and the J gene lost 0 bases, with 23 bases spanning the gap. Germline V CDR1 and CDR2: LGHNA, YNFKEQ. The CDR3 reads CASSQDHGGRAARVNTEAFF. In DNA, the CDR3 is TGTGCCAGCAGCCAAGATCACGGGGGTCGGGCGGCGCGGGTGAACACTGAAGCTTTCTTT.

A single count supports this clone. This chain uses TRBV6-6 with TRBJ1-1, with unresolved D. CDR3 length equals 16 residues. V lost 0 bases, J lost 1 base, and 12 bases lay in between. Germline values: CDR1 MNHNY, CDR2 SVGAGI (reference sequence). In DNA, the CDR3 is TGTGCCAGCAGTTACTCCGTTGGAGGGTCGAACACTGAAGCTTTCTTT. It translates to CASSYSVGGSNTEAFF.

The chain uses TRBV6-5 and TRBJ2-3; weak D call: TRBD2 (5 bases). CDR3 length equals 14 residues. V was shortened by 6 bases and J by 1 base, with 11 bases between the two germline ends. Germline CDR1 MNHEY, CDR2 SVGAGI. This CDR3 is CASSLGMGTDTQYF. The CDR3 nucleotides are TGTGCCAGCAGCCTCGGGATGGGCACAGATACGCAGTATTTT.

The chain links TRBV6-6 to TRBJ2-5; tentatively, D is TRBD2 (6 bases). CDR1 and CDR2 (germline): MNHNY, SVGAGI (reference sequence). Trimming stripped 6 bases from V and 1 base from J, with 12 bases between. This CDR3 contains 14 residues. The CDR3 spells CASRVGGPQETQYF. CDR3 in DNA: TGTGCCAGCAGGGTCGGGGGACCCCAAGAGACCCAGTACTTC.

CDR3 DNA sequence: TGTGCCACCGCCCAAAAGGGGCAGGGCAAAAACATTCAGTACTTC. This codes for CATAQKGQGKNIQYF. The chain recombines TRBV15 with TRBJ2-4; weak D call: TRBD1 (5 bases). This CDR3 is built from 15 residues. V lost 8 bases to trimming and J lost 3 bases, with 17 bases between them. The germline V gene encodes CDR1 LNHNV and CDR2 YYDKDF (reference sequence).

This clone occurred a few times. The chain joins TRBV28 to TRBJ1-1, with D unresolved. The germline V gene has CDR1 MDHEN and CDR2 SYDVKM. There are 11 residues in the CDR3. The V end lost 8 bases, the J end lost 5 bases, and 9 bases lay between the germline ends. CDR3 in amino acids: CASSMGTEAFF. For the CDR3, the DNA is TGTGCCAGCTCAATGGGAACTGAAGCTTTCTTT.